Listed below are T cell receptor beta chains from one sample, sequenced in a study of blood T cells in healthy people across ages. Using its own MiXCR run on the 5' RACE reads, TCRdb lists one record per CDR3 protein. The sample has about 1.8 million distinct CDR3 sequences; less than 50% are singletons. The specimen sequenced was blood. These receptors originate from a woman in her forties in good health. CDR3s include the opening cysteine and the closing phenylalanine or tryptophan. Each record gives: V gene, clone size, J gene, D gene, CDR3 protein, CDR3 DNA. A D gene is named only where the DNA matches it firmly. Some rows mark clone size as missing; the rest say once, few, many or name a class of expanded clone.

TRBV7-2	.	TRBJ2-7	.	CASSIPGPRSYEQYF	TGTGCCAGCAGCATACCGGGACCGCGCTCCTACGAGCAGTACTTC
TRBV21-1	.	TRBJ2-5	.	CAIPTSKTSRTQETQYF	TGTGCCATCCCAACGTCGAAGACATCAAGGACTCAAGAGACCCAGTACTTC
TRBV27	.	TRBJ2-3	.	CASIFRDGYLDTQYF	TGTGCCAGCATCTTTCGGGACGGGTATTTAGATACGCAGTATTTT
TRBV5-1	few	TRBJ2-3	.	CASSPWTDESTDTQYF	TGCGCCAGCAGCCCCTGGACAGACGAAAGCACAGATACGCAGTATTTT
TRBV20-1	.	TRBJ2-5	.	CSANTAKVKQETQYF	TGCAGTGCGAACACCGCCAAAGTTAAACAAGAGACCCAGTACTTC
TRBV6-2/TRBV6-3	many	TRBJ2-5	TRBD2	CASRGLAEETQYF	TGTGCCAGCAGAGGACTAGCGGAAGAGACCCAGTACTTC
TRBV28	few	TRBJ2-5	.	CASIPSRYLETQYF	TGTGCCAGCATCCCCTCCCGCTACCTGGAGACCCAGTACTTC
TRBV7-2	.	TRBJ1-2	TRBD1	CASSLVRDSHGYTF	TGTGCCAGCAGCTTAGTTAGGGACAGCCATGGCTACACCTTC
TRBV29-1	.	TRBJ2-7	TRBD1	CSLRDRGEQYF	TGCAGCCTTCGGGACAGGGGCGAGCAGTACTTC
TRBV9	.	TRBJ2-1	.	CASSVGTGIPQETQFF	TGTGCCAGCAGCGTGGGCACAGGGATCCCTCAAGAGACCCAGTTCTTC
TRBV4-3	few	TRBJ2-1	TRBD2	CASSQSAGGSSDEQFF	TGCGCCAGCAGCCAAAGCGCGGGGGGGTCCAGCGATGAGCAGTTCTTC
TRBV4-1	.	TRBJ2-7	.	CASSQLAGGESSYEQYF	TGCGCCAGCAGCCAGCTGGCAGGAGGGGAAAGCTCCTACGAGCAGTACTTC
TRBV9	.	TRBJ2-1	.	CASSVEDSRERQFF	TGTGCCAGCAGCGTAGAGGACAGCCGGGAGAGGCAGTTCTTC
TRBV4-1	.	TRBJ2-1	.	CASSQVDLVSYNEQFF	TGCGCCAGCAGCCAAGTGGATCTCGTCTCCTACAATGAGCAGTTCTTC
TRBV6-6	.	TRBJ2-7	.	CASSHTSFEEQYF	TGTGCCAGCAGCCATACTAGCTTTGAAGAGCAGTACTTC
TRBV9	.	TRBJ2-5	TRBD2	CASSVSLLAGETQYF	TGTGCCAGCAGCGTAAGTCTCCTAGCGGGAGAGACCCAGTACTTC
TRBV6-5	few	TRBJ2-6	.	CASSYFRELASDSGANVLTF	TGTGCCAGCAGTTATTTTAGGGAACTCGCGTCTGACTCTGGGGCCAACGTCCTGACTTTC
TRBV28	.	TRBJ2-5	.	CASSPLWRETREQYF	TGTGCCAGCAGTCCTCTGTGGAGGGAAACTCGGGAGCAGTACTTC
TRBV15	.	TRBJ1-6	.	CATSRDRDHNSPLHF	TGTGCCACCAGCAGAGACAGGGACCATAATTCACCCCTCCACTTT
TRBV20-1	.	TRBJ2-1	.	CSARDPTRQTNEQFF	TGCAGTGCTAGAGATCCTACCCGACAGACCAATGAGCAGTTCTTC
TRBV6-4	many	TRBJ2-3	.	CASSASYTDTQYF	TGTGCCAGCAGTGCATCGTACACAGATACGCAGTATTTT
TRBV10-2	few	TRBJ2-3	.	CASKGSGDTQYF	TGCGCCAGCAAGGGTAGCGGAGATACGCAGTATTTT
TRBV28	.	TRBJ2-7	.	CASSAPSLGGYYEQYF	TGCGCCAGCAGTGCCCCCTCCCTCGGGGGATACTACGAGCAGTACTTC
TRBV5-6	.	TRBJ1-4	.	CASSLAGATPNEKLFF	TGTGCCAGCAGCTTGGCGGGGGCTACTCCCAATGAAAAACTGTTTTTT
TRBV6-5	.	TRBJ2-7	.	CASSFWTASSYEQYF	TGTGCCAGCAGCTTTTGGACGGCCAGCTCCTACGAGCAGTACTTC
TRBV9	.	TRBJ2-3	TRBD2	CASSVVGSGASTDTQYF	TGTGCCAGCAGCGTAGTGGGTAGCGGGGCCAGCACAGATACGCAGTATTTT
TRBV5-1	.	TRBJ2-7	TRBD1	CASSLEGTGWTYEQYF	TGCGCCAGCAGCTTGGAGGGGACAGGCTGGACCTACGAGCAGTACTTC
TRBV2	few	TRBJ2-3	.	CASRLAGATDTQYF	TGTGCCAGCAGACTCGCAGGCGCCACAGATACGCAGTATTTT